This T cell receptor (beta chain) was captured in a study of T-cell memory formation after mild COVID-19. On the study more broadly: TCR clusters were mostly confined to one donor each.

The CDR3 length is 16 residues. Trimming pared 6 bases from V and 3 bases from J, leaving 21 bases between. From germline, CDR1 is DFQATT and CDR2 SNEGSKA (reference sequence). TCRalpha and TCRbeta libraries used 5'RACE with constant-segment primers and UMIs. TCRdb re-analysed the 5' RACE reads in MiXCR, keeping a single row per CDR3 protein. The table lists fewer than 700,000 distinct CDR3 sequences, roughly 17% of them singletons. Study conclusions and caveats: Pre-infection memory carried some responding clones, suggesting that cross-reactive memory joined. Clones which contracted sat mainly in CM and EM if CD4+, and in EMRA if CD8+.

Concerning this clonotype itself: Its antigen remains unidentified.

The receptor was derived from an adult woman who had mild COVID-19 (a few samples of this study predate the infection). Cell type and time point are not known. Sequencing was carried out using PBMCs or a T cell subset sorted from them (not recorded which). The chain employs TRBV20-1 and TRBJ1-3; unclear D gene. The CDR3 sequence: CSANPRGLMGGNTIYF. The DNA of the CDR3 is TGCAGTGCCAACCCTCGGGGTTTAATGGGTGGAAACACCATATATTTT.